This T cell receptor (beta chain) was identified during a study of blood T cell repertoires in COVID-19. Background on the study: Sources were T cells, B-cell-depleted T cells, or PBMCs; the material itself was cDNA or gDNA.

The ends lost 6 bases at V and 9 bases at J; junction bases unmatched: 5. This CDR3 comprises 13 residues. Germline V gene sequence: CDR1 SGHTA, CDR2 FQGNSA. Here immunoSEQ multiplex PCR was the method, and the copy in TCRdb shows in-frame clones only, minus some. The sample lists over 150,000 clones; approximately 85% were seen once. Sequencing was carried out using peripheral blood. The chain employs TRBV7-2 and TRBJ1-6, with TRBD1 matching 7 bases. The clonotype originates from a man aged 40-49 years with acute or convalescent COVID-19. CDR3 amino acids: CASRNAGGSPLHF. CDR3 coding DNA: TGTGCCAGCAGAAACGCAGGGGGTTCACCCCTCCACTTT.